A selection of T cell receptor beta chains follows, all from one sample in a study of blood T cells in healthy people across ages. TCRdb called the 5' RACE reads again in MiXCR, with one record for every CDR3 protein. The sample yields some 1,500,000 distinct CDR3 sequences, less than 45% seen once. Sequencing input: blood. Source of these receptors: a woman aged 18-35 years in good health. CDR3s leave out the opening cysteine and the closing phenylalanine or tryptophan. Each record gives: D gene, V gene, J gene, CDR3 protein. A D gene is named only where the DNA matches it firmly.

D: -
V: TRBV7-9
J: TRBJ2-7
CDR3: ASSPVGASSYEQY

D: TRBD1
V: TRBV6-2/TRBV6-3
J: TRBJ2-1
CDR3: ASSDGGQGSNEQF

D: TRBD1
V: TRBV12-3/TRBV12-4
J: TRBJ1-2
CDR3: ASSLNRGNTGYT

D: -
V: TRBV11-1
J: TRBJ2-7
CDR3: ASSTLDGYEQY

D: TRBD1
V: TRBV30
J: TRBJ2-5
CDR3: AWSVTGVRETQY

D: -
V: TRBV11-2
J: TRBJ2-1
CDR3: ASSSPGGSYNEQF

D: TRBD1
V: TRBV2
J: TRBJ1-2
CDR3: ASSEGPRTGTDGYT

D: TRBD1
V: TRBV20-1
J: TRBJ1-5
CDR3: SASEHRGYQPQH

D: -
V: TRBV7-2
J: TRBJ1-2
CDR3: ASSYDRKKGYT

D: -
V: TRBV6-6
J: TRBJ2-7
CDR3: ASSTQGAHYEQY

D: TRBD1
V: TRBV4-1
J: TRBJ1-5
CDR3: ASSHPEGQYNQLQH

D: TRBD2
V: TRBV5-1
J: TRBJ2-7
CDR3: ASSWTSGVSYEQY

D: -
V: TRBV4-1
J: TRBJ1-4
CDR3: ASSQDQAVSFNEKLF

D: -
V: TRBV7-3
J: TRBJ1-1
CDR3: ASSLSQANTEAF

D: -
V: TRBV30
J: TRBJ2-1
CDR3: AALGSYNEQF

D: -
V: TRBV7-6
J: TRBJ2-1
CDR3: ASSAAYYNEQF

D: -
V: TRBV25-1
J: TRBJ2-2
CDR3: ASSESPVGTAGELF

D: -
V: TRBV4-3
J: TRBJ2-5
CDR3: ASSHLGPQETQY

D: TRBD1
V: TRBV13
J: TRBJ1-2
CDR3: ASSLLDRATAGYT

D: TRBD2
V: TRBV7-2
J: TRBJ2-3
CDR3: ASSLARELDTQY

D: -
V: TRBV4-2
J: TRBJ2-5
CDR3: ASSQEYFQETQY

D: TRBD1
V: TRBV18
J: TRBJ1-1
CDR3: ASSPPGQGAEAF

D: -
V: TRBV30
J: TRBJ2-2
CDR3: AWSYDIRGELF

D: -
V: TRBV29-1
J: TRBJ1-1
CDR3: SAGRGKGTEAF

D: -
V: TRBV28
J: TRBJ2-3
CDR3: ASSTAGTLHTQY

D: -
V: TRBV19
J: TRBJ2-2
CDR3: ASSLGSGAPGELF

D: -
V: TRBV5-6
J: TRBJ2-5
CDR3: ASSGTRGSEQY

D: TRBD2
V: TRBV20-1
J: TRBJ2-1
CDR3: SAPGLEGNNEQF

D: -
V: TRBV28
J: TRBJ2-1
CDR3: ASRTPGGHNEQF

D: -
V: TRBV29-1
J: TRBJ2-7
CDR3: SAEGIQGYSSHEQY

D: TRBD2
V: TRBV12-3/TRBV12-4
J: TRBJ2-3
CDR3: ASSDEGLAELGADTQY

D: -
V: TRBV9
J: TRBJ2-1
CDR3: ASSATLNEQF

D: -
V: TRBV6-2/TRBV6-3
J: TRBJ2-4
CDR3: ASSQPPINIQY

D: -
V: TRBV9
J: TRBJ1-2
CDR3: ASSFELTGYGYT

D: TRBD1
V: TRBV4-3
J: TRBJ2-4
CDR3: ASSQDDRGLTKNIQY

D: TRBD2
V: TRBV20-1
J: TRBJ2-1
CDR3: SARELAGAYNEQF

D: TRBD1
V: TRBV12-3/TRBV12-4
J: TRBJ1-5
CDR3: ASSRTGVHQPQH

D: TRBD1
V: TRBV11-2
J: TRBJ2-7
CDR3: ASRFTPGQGAPGLFFYEQY

D: -
V: TRBV9
J: TRBJ2-1
CDR3: ASSLVGTKYNEQF

D: TRBD2
V: TRBV3-1
J: TRBJ2-1
CDR3: ASSPLGLAGRNNEQF

D: TRBD1
V: TRBV10-3
J: TRBJ1-2
CDR3: AISEGDRANYGYT

D: -
V: TRBV4-1
J: -
CDR3: ASSQPPGVEQF

D: -
V: TRBV6-5
J: TRBJ1-2
CDR3: ASSSFGGTHGYT

D: -
V: TRBV20-1
J: TRBJ2-1
CDR3: SAREKRLAARNERF

D: TRBD1
V: TRBV27
J: TRBJ2-1
CDR3: ASSEGQGVYEQF

D: -
V: TRBV12-3/TRBV12-4
J: TRBJ1-4
CDR3: ASSFGRGIGEKLF

D: -
V: TRBV20-1
J: TRBJ2-5
CDR3: SARDRLSQETQY

D: -
V: TRBV9
J: TRBJ2-1
CDR3: ASSVAGGQHNEQF